The rows below give T cell receptor beta chains drawn from one sample of a study of blood T cell repertoires in COVID-19. Method: immunoSEQ multiplex PCR; TCRdb's copy keeps in-frame clones and lacks some. In the table there are 200,000 to 250,000 clones, under 90% of which are singletons. The source material was PBMCs or T cells enriched from blood (not recorded which). These receptors were obtained from a woman in her fifties or sixties who had recovered from COVID-19. Each CDR3 is given without its conserved first and last residue. The order of the fields is CDR3 length, V gene, J gene, CDR3 protein.

length: 13; V: TRBV4-3; J: TRBJ2-2; CDR3: ASSPYYIRTGELF
length: 11; V: TRBV12-3/TRBV12-4; J: TRBJ1-5; CDR3: ASSSRKNQPQH
length: 13; V: TRBV18; J: TRBJ2-6; CDR3: ASSPLRDRAEVLT
length: 14; V: TRBV18; J: TRBJ1-3; CDR3: ASSPRTGDTGNTIY
length: 11; V: TRBV11-2; J: TRBJ1-4; CDR3: ASSPRRDEKLF
length: 13; V: TRBV7-6; J: TRBJ1-2; CDR3: ASSRRQGANYGYT
length: 12; V: TRBV19; J: TRBJ1-5; CDR3: ASSLGQGRQPQH
length: 12; V: TRBV5-8; J: TRBJ2-5; CDR3: ASRTSGNQETQY
length: 12; V: TRBV4-1; J: TRBJ2-5; CDR3: ASSQDRAQETQY
length: 13; V: TRBV3-1/TRBV3-2; J: TRBJ2-1; CDR3: ASSQDQTGSNEQF
length: 13; V: TRBV10-1; J: TRBJ2-1; CDR3: ASSVGFFSYNEQF
length: 18; V: TRBV4-1; J: TRBJ2-5; CDR3: ASSQDGTLGGRGSQETQY
length: 13; V: TRBV6-5; J: TRBJ2-3; CDR3: ASSYSPSEWETQY
length: 12; V: TRBV23-1; J: TRBJ2-7; CDR3: ASSQGQTSYEQY
length: 12; V: TRBV2; J: TRBJ1-5; CDR3: ASSESLPDQPQH
length: 13; V: TRBV19; J: TRBJ1-5; CDR3: ASSIRLDSNQPQH
length: 16; V: TRBV7-9; J: TRBJ1-1; CDR3: ASSPPPDRGDLNTEAF
length: 14; V: TRBV7-6; J: TRBJ2-2; CDR3: ASSLAGTGGVGELF
length: 17; V: TRBV7-6; J: TRBJ2-6; CDR3: ASSLRSAGGFSGANVLT
length: 12; V: TRBV19; J: TRBJ1-2; CDR3: ASRTSGGNYGYT
length: 12; V: TRBV2; J: TRBJ1-3; CDR3: ASREHDSGNTIY
length: 11; V: TRBV18; J: TRBJ2-3; CDR3: ASSPISGDTQY
length: 15; V: TRBV4-1; J: TRBJ2-4; CDR3: ASSQDPSGRAQNIQY
length: 13; V: TRBV19; J: TRBJ2-6; CDR3: ASRITASGANVLT
length: 12; V: TRBV3-1/TRBV3-2; J: TRBJ2-7; CDR3: ASSPRRGPYEQY
length: 12; V: TRBV6-5; J: TRBJ1-1; CDR3: ASNPTGGNTEAF
length: 15; V: TRBV15; J: TRBJ2-1; CDR3: ATSRDYATSGTNEQF
length: 12; V: TRBV19; J: TRBJ2-5; CDR3: ASRPAGGVETQY
length: 12; V: TRBV11-2; J: TRBJ2-3; CDR3: ASNGMRITDTQY
length: 13; V: TRBV6-4; J: TRBJ1-2; CDR3: ASSDGVGLGYGYT
length: 10; V: TRBV19; J: TRBJ2-7; CDR3: ASSSGGYEQY
length: 13; V: TRBV4-2; J: TRBJ2-3; CDR3: ASSQEGLTGDTQY